These 7 T cell receptor beta chains share one sample of origin, sequenced in a study of beta chain features in type 1 diabetes. All of the isolated RNA was reverse transcribed, so expressed TCRB transcripts were sequenced. Sequencing used immunoSEQ multiplex PCR; TCRdb keeps in-frame clones, though not all of them. Of 150,000 to 200,000 clones listed, almost 65% were seen once; the top ten hold 0.08% to 0.1%. The antigens these receptors bind are not known. General study results and limits: TCRB CDR3s from Type 1 diabetes patients were moderately but significantly shorter in all four CD4+ subsets.

Sequenced: naive CD4+ T cells from blood. These TCRs come from a young man with type 1 diabetes.

The rearrangement links TRBV5-6 to TRBJ2-2; 11 bases agree with TRBD2. The V gene end was trimmed by 1 base and the J gene end by 1 base; junction bases not matched to a gene: 3. Per germline, CDR1 SGHDT and CDR2 YYEEEE. The CDR3 is 17 residues long. For the CDR3, the DNA is TGTGCCAGCAGCTTGAGGGGACTAGCGGTGAACACCGGGGAGCTGTTTTTT. Its protein product is CASSLRGLAVNTGELFF.

The chain carries TRBV6-5 and TRBJ2-4, with D unresolved. V was shortened by 0 bases and J by 5 bases, with 8 bases between the two germline ends. This CDR3 is 14 amino acids long. Germline V CDR1 and CDR2: MNHEY, SVGAGI. Here the CDR3 reads CASSYSSGENIQYF. The DNA of the CDR3 is TGTGCCAGCAGTTACTCTTCAGGAGAAAACATTCAGTACTTC.

This chain connects TRBV7-9 to TRBJ2-7, with D unclear. The length of the CDR3 is 11 residues. The germline V and J ends were trimmed by 5 bases and 6 bases, with 8 bases remaining between them. Germline CDR1 SEHNR, CDR2 FQNEAQ (reference sequence). Here the CDR3 reads CASSAQLEQYF. Here the CDR3 DNA reads TGTGCCAGCAGCGCACAGCTCGAGCAGTACTTC.

This chain joins TRBV14 and TRBJ2-5, with D perhaps TRBD1 (6 bases). CDR1 and CDR2 (germline): SGHDN, FVKESK. The CDR3 spans 17 residues. The V gene lost 1 base and the J gene lost 1 base, with 16 bases spanning the gap. CDR3 bases: TGTGCCAGCAGCCAAGGAAGAACAGGGCTAACCCAAGAGACCCAGTACTTC. Protein sequence: CASSQGRTGLTQETQYF.

This clone has more than one count but fewer than ten. The V call is TRBV4-1, the J call TRBJ2-1; D unresolved. The CDR3 has 12 residues. CDR1 is MGHRA and CDR2 is YSYEKL in the germline V gene. V was trimmed by 0 bases and J by 5 bases, leaving 2 bases between them. CDR3: CASSQDHNEQFF. The CDR3 coding sequence is TGCGCCAGCAGCCAAGATCACAATGAGCAGTTCTTC.

V and J are TRBV29-1 and TRBJ2-5; either TRBD1 or TRBD2 may fit D (6 bases each). Germline V CDR1 and CDR2: SQVTM, ANQGSEA. The CDR3 sequence is 12 residues long. V was trimmed by 5 bases and J by 5 bases, leaving 12 bases between them. CDR3 protein: CSVQRGDETQYF. CDR3 DNA sequence: TGCAGCGTTCAGAGGGGGGATGAGACCCAGTACTTC.

The chain carries TRBV29-1 and TRBJ2-2, with D possibly TRBD2 on 6 matching bases. The CDR3 totals 15 residues. Germline V gene lookup returns CDR1 SQVTM and CDR2 ANQGSEA. V was trimmed by 6 bases and J by 6 bases, leaving 20 bases between them. Here the CDR3 reads CSVGGAGTDPGELFF. The CDR3 nucleotides read TGCAGCGTCGGCGGGGCGGGAACAGATCCCGGGGAGCTGTTTTTT.